This T cell receptor beta chain came from a study of cytotoxic CD8 clonotypes in ibrutinib-treated CLL (dated by TCRdb to the early 2020s). With respect to the entire study: The cohort was composed of about 10 relapsed/refractory and around 15 treatment-naive patients; IGHV unmutated status was identified in roughly 17 patients. Partial responses were observed in roughly 24 patients and complete responses in 2; after a median follow-up of around 64 months, remission was maintained in approximately 14 patients and progression was observed in approximately twelve. Response samples were obtained after a median of 12 months of treatment, with a range of about 6 to 36 months. Samples averaged approximately 260,000 productive templates and some 96,000 productive rearrangements. Of the 70 to 100 people in the trial, about 25 had longitudinal samples available. Cryopreserved peripheral blood mononuclear cells were collected before treatment, at response, and at either disease progression or sustained remission. Patients were still on ibrutinib when every remission and progressive disease sample was collected. The full study reports these points: Lymph node repertoires were not examined, and the timing of sampling was not matched between patients in sustained remission and those whose disease progressed. Clonality rose at ibrutinib response, remained stable during sustained remission, and dropped back toward baseline at progression. Public clonotypes were rare and either contracted or stayed stable during treatment, and the rise in clonality at ibrutinib response reflected the expansion of private clonotypes. Baseline clonality exceeded that of age-matched healthy donors and correlated strongly with circulating CD8+ T-cell counts.

Trimming costs V 5 bases and J 1 base, and their ends lie 17 bases apart. From cysteine to phenylalanine, the CDR3 is 17 amino acids long. Just the 51-base CDR3 DNA is kept, in frame starting at base 1. Based on the germline V gene, the CDR1 and CDR2 sequences are MDHEN and SYDVKM. With regard to this clone: Its antigen specificity is not known. No base quality information exists; no much larger clone differs at one position.

According to the study, the label for this sample's time point signals: roughly 23 months on ibrutinib. For TCR beta library preparation, roughly 2 micrograms of genomic DNA was extracted from cryopreserved PBMCs. High-throughput TCR beta sequencing was performed on longitudinal blood samples from CLL patients receiving ibrutinib monotherapy. The patients took part in an open-label, single-center phase 2 trial of ibrutinib monotherapy. Each clonotype received, on average, roughly 9.6x coverage in deep resolution sequencing performed on a MiSeq, where the target depth lay between 1 in 1 million and 1 in 200,000 T cells. The immunoSEQ hsTCRB Kit was used to generate TCR beta libraries. The authors processed their data as follows. Data were analyzed with ImmunoSEQ Data Assistant and ImmunoSEQ Analyzer, with V, D and J genes assigned per IMGT definitions. Clonality, which ranges from 0 to 1, was calculated as one minus the normalized Shannon entropy of productive rearrangement frequencies. Public clonotype analysis was restricted to overrepresented clonotypes comprising at least 0.05% of each patient's repertoire. Repertoires from more than ten age-matched healthy donors in immuneACCESS were used as clonality controls. Not all clones reach the TCRdb copy of this immuneACCESS table, which keeps in-frame sequences only. Checked studies attribute under half of the gap to unresolved V genes and leave the rest unexplained. V and J calls and clone size come straight from that table; D and trimming were deduced from the DNA. This sample has hundreds of thousands of clones in its table, and 70% of those were observed once. The top ten clones comprise about 16% of the sample.

This material consisted of PBMCs, taken after 24 months of ibrutinib treatment. The V and J genes are TRBV28 and TRBJ2-2; a tentative D call is TRBD1 (6 bases match). This clonotype was obtained from a human donor with chronic lymphocytic leukemia. At the DNA level, the sequence is TGTGCCAGCAGTCCAGCCGGGACACCTCGGAACACCGGGGAGCTGTTTTTT. This gives the protein CASSPAGTPRNTGELFF. Supplemented by the reference TRBV28 and TRBJ2-2 proteins around the CDR3, the complete variable domain is DVKVTQSSRYLVKRTGEKVFLECVQDMDHENMFWYRQDPGLGLRLIYFSYDVKMKEKGDIPEGYSVSREKKERFSLILESASTNQTSMYLCASSPAGTPRNTGELFFGEGSRLTVL.